The clone carrying this TCR beta chain has only one observation. Both 60 Vbeta primers and 13 Jbeta primers went into the PCR. Repertoires were generated with immunoSEQ multiplex PCR, while TCRdb's copy carries only in-frame clones and drops some. Here the sample spans around 170,000 clones, around 85% being singletons. This sample was included in a study of cytomegalovirus exposure and HLA in healthy donors. Germline CDR1 SGHVS, CDR2 FNYEAQ. V lost 5 bases to trimming and J lost 4 bases, with 9 bases between them. There are 13 residues in the CDR3. This TCR came from a man aged 45-65 years in good health and CMV-seropositive. The gene calls are TRBV7-6 and TRBJ1-5; D gene ambiguous. Sequencing was done on a sample of PBMCs. In DNA, the CDR3 is TGTGCCAGCAGCGGCCAGGAAAATCAGCCCCAGCATTTT. This encodes CASSGQENQPQHF.